This T cell receptor beta chain was recovered during a study of breast tumors, draining lymph nodes, adjacent tissues. Notes on the study in general: Tumor repertoires ranked between lymph nodes and nontumor tissue in diversity, with V and J gene preferences. Data fit most tumor T cells coming from lymph node, expanding in tumor.

Each CDR3 protein gets one entry after TCRdb re-called the multiplex PCR reads with MiXCR. In the table there are 90,000 to 120,000 distinct CDR3 sequences, over 20% of which are singletons. The lymph nodes were axillary draining lymph nodes from breast cancer patients. This clonotype was seen ten or more times. Its target is not known. The CDR3 runs 16 residues. V lost 6 bases and J lost 3; bases outside the gene matches: 12. Germline CDR1 ENHRY, CDR2 SYGVKD. Material for sequencing was axillary lymph node tissue. The chain is built from TRBV10-3 and TRBJ1-2, with 8 bases fitting TRBD1. The clonotype comes from a female donor with breast cancer. Some clones in this sample may be carry-over from other donors' samples. CDR3 amino acids: CAISVRPGGADYGYTF. The CDR3 nucleotides read TGTGCCATCAGCGTGAGACCAGGGGGCGCGGACTATGGCTACACCTTC.